Following are 29 T cell receptor beta chains from one sample sequenced in a study of Ad26.COV2.S vaccination and SARS-CoV-2 variants. The treatment denotes: around 19 received Ad26.COV2.S at low or high dose, single or two shots; 5 received placebo; per-sample allocation not given. Repertoires come from day 63 after the first vaccine or placebo injection. Clones were read by immunoSEQ multiplex PCR, and TCRdb kept only the in-frame ones, dropping some. Among about 350,000 clones listed, around 89% were seen once. The sequences come from peripheral blood, collected in a trial of Ad26.COV2.S vaccine versus placebo. These receptors came from a person aged 18 to 59 who received the Ad26.COV2.S COVID-19 vaccine or a placebo.

The sample holds one count of this clone. The V call is TRBV27, the J call TRBJ1-2, with D possibly matching TRBD1 (5 bases). The ends were cut back, 3 bases at V and 7 bases at J, with 18 bases in the middle. The CDR3 contains 15 residues. Germline lookup yields CDR1 MNHEY and CDR2 SMNVEV (reference sequence). The DNA of the CDR3 is TGTGCCAGCAGTTTCCCCCAGGGCCTTTCGGGTGGCTACACCTTC. This translates into CASSFPQGLSGGYTF.

The V gene is TRBV12-5, the J gene TRBJ2-3; 9 bases align to TRBD1. Germline assignment: CDR1 LGHNT and CDR2 FRNRAP. CDR3 size: 18 residues. The V gene end was trimmed by 0 bases and the J gene end by 2 bases; junction bases not matched to a gene: 9. DNA of the CDR3: TGTGCTAGTGGTTTGGTCAGGACAGGGGAGGATGTCACAGATACGCAGTATTTT. This gives the protein CASGLVRTGEDVTDTQYF.

The rearrangement links TRBV7-2 to TRBJ2-3, with a possible D match to TRBD1 (6 bases). The CDR3 runs 16 residues. From germline, CDR1 is SGHTA and CDR2 FQGNSA. The V end was cut by 3 bases, the J end by 4 bases, with 17 bases between. In DNA form, the CDR3 reads TGTGCCAGCAGCTTGAGGGGGACCTCATTGCCAGATACGCAGTATTTT. This encodes CASSLRGTSLPDTQYF. Full variable domain (remainder filled in from reference TRBV7-2 and TRBJ2-3): GAGVSQSPSNKVTEKGKDVELRCDPISGHTALYWYRQSLGQGLEFLIYFQGNSAPDKSGLPSDRFSAERTGGSVSTLTIQRTQQEDSAVYLCASSLRGTSLPDTQYFGPGTRLTVL.

The gene calls are TRBV7-2 and TRBJ1-3; tentative D call: TRBD1 (6 bases). Trimming stripped 6 bases from V and 4 bases from J, with 10 bases between. CDR1 and CDR2 (germline): SGHTA, FQGNSA. This CDR3 comprises 13 residues. The DNA of the CDR3 is TGTGCCAGCAGTACCGGGACAGGAAACACCATATATTTT. Translated, it gives CASSTGTGNTIYF.

The V and J genes are TRBV6-2 or TRBV6-3 and TRBJ1-2; tentatively, D is TRBD1 (5 bases). V was pared by 2 bases and J by 6 bases, with 13 bases between. The CDR3 contains 14 residues. In germline, CDR1 is MNHEY, CDR2 SVGEGT. As DNA, the CDR3 is TGTGCCAGCAGTTACGGGGACGAGGGCCATGGCTACACCTTC. It yields the protein CASSYGDEGHGYTF.

This chain joins TRBV27 and TRBJ1-2; unclear D gene. Germline CDR1 reads MNHEY; CDR2 reads SMNVEV (reference sequence). The CDR3 is made up of 10 amino acids. Deletions cut 6 bases from V and 12 bases from J, with 11 bases between. CDR3 bases: TGTGCCAGCAGAATCAGGTACCACACCTTC. Translating gives CASRIRYHTF.

The genes are TRBV6-4 and TRBJ2-3; D not certain. This CDR3 has 14 residues. V was cut by 6 bases and J by 2 bases, with 12 bases left in between. CDR1 and CDR2 (germline): MRHNA, SNTAGT. CDR3 sequence reads: CASSLRPYTDTQYF. The CDR3 nucleotides are TGTGCCAGCAGCCTTAGACCATACACAGATACGCAGTATTTT.

The chain combines TRBV5-1 with TRBJ1-1; 10 bases are a match to TRBD1. Germline V gene data show CDR1 as SGHRS and CDR2 as YFSETQ. This CDR3 comprises 14 residues. The V and J ends lost 7 bases and 4 bases, in that order; junction bases with no gene match: 7. Written as DNA, the CDR3 is TGCGCCAGCGGCAGACAGGGGGCAGGCACTGAAGCTTTCTTT. Translation gives CASGRQGAGTEAFF.

The chain recombines TRBV11-3 with TRBJ2-1; D not resolved. The CDR3 loop spans 13 amino acids. Trimming stripped 4 bases from V and 5 bases from J, with 9 bases between. CDR1 is SGHNT, CDR2 YENEEA, per germline. The CDR3 region has the DNA TGTGCCAGCAGCTCCGGGCGGAACAATGAGCAGTTCTTC. It yields the protein CASSSGRNNEQFF.

The chain carries TRBV7-2 and TRBJ2-2; 9 nucleotides align to TRBD2. The CDR3 covers 16 residues. Germline V gene sequence: CDR1 SGHTA, CDR2 FQGNSA. After removal of 5 bases from V and 6 bases from J, the junction contained 10 bases not matched to a gene. CDR3 sequence: CASSPTGLAVAGELFF. The CDR3 nucleotides are TGTGCCAGCAGCCCTACGGGACTAGCAGTCGCCGGGGAGCTGTTTTTT.

V usage is TRBV6-5 and J usage is TRBJ1-2; TRBD1 aligns across 7 bases. Losses at the gene ends were 6 bases for V and 4 bases for J; bases not matched to a gene: 5. CDR1 is MNHEY and CDR2 is SVGAGI in the germline V gene. This CDR3 comprises 13 residues. CDR3 nucleotide sequence: TGTGCCAGCAGGACGACAGGGTCCTATGGCTACACCTTC. Translating it yields CASRTTGSYGYTF.

The rearrangement links TRBV5-6 to TRBJ2-7; D perhaps matches TRBD1 (6 bases). V lost 2 bases to trimming and J lost 0 bases, with 12 bases between them. Germline lookup yields CDR1 SGHDT and CDR2 YYEEEE. CDR3 length: 15 residues. The CDR3 protein is CASSFLSGHSYEQYF. The CDR3 DNA reads TGTGCCAGCAGCTTTCTTTCGGGACACTCCTACGAGCAGTACTTC.

V and J are TRBV2 and TRBJ2-1, with TRBD2 matching 10 bases. Germline lookup yields CDR1 SNHLY and CDR2 FYNNEI. With 1 base clipped from V and 7 bases from J, the junction kept 16 bases outside the gene matches. This CDR3 comprises 19 residues. The CDR3, as DNA: TGTGCCAGCAGTGAAGACCATAGCGGGAGGCCCCCCTCGGGGAATGAGCAGTTCTTC. It specifies CASSEDHSGRPPSGNEQFF.

V is TRBV4-3 and J is TRBJ2-2; TRBD1 might be the D (5 bases). Germline CDR1 LGHNA, CDR2 YSLEER. Trimming shortened V by 1 base and J by 3 bases, and 6 bases separated the two germline ends. The CDR3 runs to 14 residues. CDR3 in DNA: TGCGCCAGCAGCCAAGCACAGGACACCGGGGAGCTGTTTTTT. Amino acid sequence: CASSQAQDTGELFF.

This clone was detected once. The genes are TRBV12-3 or TRBV12-4 and TRBJ1-1; 10 bases align to TRBD1. Germline trimming cut 3 bases from V and 11 bases from J; bases unmatched to any gene: 6. The CDR3 consists of 13 residues. In nucleotides, the CDR3 is TGTGCCAGCAGTTTTGGGACAGGGGAGAGGGCTTTCTTT. It codes for CASSFGTGERAFF.

The rearrangement links TRBV30 to TRBJ1-3, with D possibly matching TRBD1 (5 bases). Trimming removed 0 bases from V and 2 bases from J, with 8 bases in between. Germline lookup yields CDR1 GTSNPN and CDR2 SVGIG (reference sequence). This CDR3 has 14 amino acids. The CDR3 sequence is CAWSVSQAGNTIYF. The DNA of the CDR3 is TGTGCCTGGAGTGTATCACAGGCTGGAAACACCATATATTTT.

The CDR3 nucleotides read TGTGCCAGCAGCTTAAAGGGAACCGGGGAGCTGTTTTTT. Protein: CASSLKGTGELFF. The chain joins TRBV7-9 to TRBJ2-2; no clear D gene. The CDR3 covers 13 residues. CDR1 and CDR2 from the germline V gene are SEHNR and FQNEAQ (reference sequence). Trimming cost V 2 bases and J 5 bases, with 6 bases left between them. The full variable domain, completed using reference TRBV7-9 and TRBJ2-2, is DTGVSQNPRHKITKRGQNVTFRCDPISEHNRLYWYRQTLGQGPEFLTYFQNEAQLEKSRLLSDRFSAERPKGSFSTLEIQRTEQGDSAMYLCASSLKGTGELFFGEGSRLTVL.

This clone was recorded only once. The chain couples TRBV7-9 to TRBJ2-1; 8 bases align to TRBD2. The V gene's germline CDR1 is SEHNR and CDR2 FQNEAQ (reference sequence). The CDR3 has 16 amino acids. J lost 1 base, V lost 6 bases, and 8 bases had no gene match. The CDR3 sequence is CASRLSGSASYNEQFF. The CDR3 DNA reads TGTGCCAGCAGATTAAGCGGGAGCGCATCCTACAATGAGCAGTTCTTC.

V is TRBV9 and J is TRBJ2-1, with D possibly being TRBD2 (7 bases). The V gene's germline CDR1 is SGDLS and CDR2 YYNGEE. The ends were cut back, 4 bases at V and 4 bases at J, with 21 bases in the middle. The CDR3 is 17 residues long. The DNA of the CDR3 is TGTGCCAGCAGCCCCCAGGAGGGGCGGGGGCCTTACAATGAGCAGTTCTTC. Amino acid sequence: CASSPQEGRGPYNEQFF.

This sequence joins TRBV19 and TRBJ2-1; D is perhaps TRBD1 or TRBD2 (5 bases each). CDR1 and CDR2 from the germline V gene are LNHDA and SQIVND (reference sequence). The CDR3 contains 12 residues. The V end lost 5 bases, the J end lost 10 bases, and 12 bases lay between the germline ends. The CDR3, as DNA: TGTGCCAGTAGTTACACTCGGGGCGAGCAGTTCTTC. The encoded protein is CASSYTRGEQFF.

The gene calls are TRBV6-1 and TRBJ1-3; D is unclear. V lost 3 bases and J lost 3, with 6 bases in between. CDR1 and CDR2 from the germline V gene are MNHNS and SASEGT. The CDR3 has 13 amino acids. CDR3 DNA sequence: TGTGCCAGCAGTGATAGGGATGGAAACACCATATATTTT. It specifies CASSDRDGNTIYF.

This chain connects TRBV2 to TRBJ2-2; unclear D gene. This CDR3 has 13 amino acids. The germline V gene encodes CDR1 SNHLY and CDR2 FYNNEI. V lost 8 bases to trimming and J lost 4 bases, with 11 bases between them. CDR3: CASSLEATGELFF. In DNA form, the CDR3 reads TGTGCCAGCTCCCTTGAGGCCACCGGGGAGCTGTTTTTT.

This clone has only a few counts. CDR3 region: CASSFRGSGANVLTF. In DNA, the CDR3 is TGTGCCAGCAGCTTCAGGGGCTCTGGGGCCAACGTCCTGACTTTC. The rearrangement joins TRBV11-2 to TRBJ2-6; D might be TRBD1 (6 bases). The germline V gene encodes CDR1 SGHAT and CDR2 FQNNGV. This CDR3 is 15 amino acids long. The germline V and J ends were trimmed by 3 bases and 0 bases, with 6 bases remaining between them.

This clone was seen only once. This chain links TRBV19 with TRBJ2-3; 8 positions match TRBD2. With V trimmed by 3 bases and J by 6 bases, 5 bases remained unmatched. The CDR3 loop spans 14 amino acids. Per the germline V gene, CDR1 is LNHDA and CDR2 is SQIVND (reference sequence). This chain's CDR3 is CASSILVAGDTQYF. The CDR3 bases are TGTGCCAGTAGTATTCTGGTAGCGGGGGATACGCAGTATTTT.

J is TRBJ2-1 and V is TRBV4-1, with 10 nucleotides matching TRBD2. Germline V gives CDR1 MGHRA, CDR2 YSYEKL. The CDR3 runs to 16 residues. The ends lost 0 bases at V and 5 bases at J; junction bases unmatched: 4. CDR3 in DNA: TGCGCCAGCAGCCAAGATCCTAGCGGGGGCAACAATGAGCAGTTCTTC. Protein product: CASSQDPSGGNNEQFF.

This chain uses TRBV28 with TRBJ2-7, with 7 bases fitting TRBD1. Germline V lookup: CDR1 MDHEN, CDR2 SYDVKM. This CDR3 contains 13 residues. J lost 4 bases, V lost 10 bases, and 10 bases had no gene match. The chain's CDR3 is CANRPTGSYEQYF. The CDR3 nucleotides are TGTGCCAACCGCCCGACAGGGAGTTACGAGCAGTACTTC.

The V gene is TRBV5-6, the J gene TRBJ2-1; 13 positions match TRBD2. Germline CDR1 and CDR2: SGHDT and YYEEEE. The trim removed 3 bases at V and 6 bases at J, leaving 3 bases unmatched. The CDR3 covers 15 residues. The CDR3 loop reads CASSSGLAGFNEQFF. Here the CDR3 DNA reads TGTGCCAGCAGCTCGGGACTAGCGGGATTCAATGAGCAGTTCTTC.

The chain joins TRBV4-2 to TRBJ1-1, with D perhaps matching TRBD1 (6 bases). The CDR3 length is 17 residues. The germline CDR1 and CDR2 sequences are LGHNA and YNFKEQ. Trimming removed 3 bases at V and 3 bases at J, with 20 bases between. CDR3 bases: TGTGCCAGCAGCCATGATCCCCTAGGGGGGGGAGACACTGAAGCTTTCTTT. Residues: CASSHDPLGGGDTEAFF.

This clone was recorded a few times. The chain has TRBV7-2 and TRBJ1-4; maybe TRBD1 (5 bases). The CDR3 contains 15 residues. Germline CDR1 reads SGHTA; CDR2 reads FQGNSA. V was pared by 3 bases and J by 6 bases, with 14 bases between. CDR3: CASSFRRGRDEKLFF. CDR3 bases: TGTGCCAGCAGCTTCCGACGGGGGAGGGATGAAAAACTGTTTTTT.